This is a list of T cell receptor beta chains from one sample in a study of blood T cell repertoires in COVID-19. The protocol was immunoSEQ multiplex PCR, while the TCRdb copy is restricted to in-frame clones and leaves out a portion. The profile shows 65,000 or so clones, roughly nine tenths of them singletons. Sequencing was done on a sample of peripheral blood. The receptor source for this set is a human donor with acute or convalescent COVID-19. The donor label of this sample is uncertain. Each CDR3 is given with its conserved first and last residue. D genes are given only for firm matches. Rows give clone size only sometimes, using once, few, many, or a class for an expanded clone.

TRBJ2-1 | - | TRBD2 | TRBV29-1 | CSVEDVAGESYNEQFF | TGCAGCGTTGAAGATGTAGCGGGAGAATCCTACAATGAGCAGTTCTTC
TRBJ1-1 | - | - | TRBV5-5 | CASHGGGRTEAFF | TGTGCCAGCCACGGGGGGGGCCGGACTGAAGCTTTCTTT
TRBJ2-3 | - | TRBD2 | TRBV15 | CATSSRTSSTSTDTQYF | TGTGCCACCAGCTCCCGGACTAGCTCCACTAGCACAGATACGCAGTATTTT
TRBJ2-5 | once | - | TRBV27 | CASSKTQETQYF | TGTGCCAGCAGTAAGACACAAGAGACCCAGTACTTC
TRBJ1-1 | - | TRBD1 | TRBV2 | CASRTGTGMNTEAFF | TGTGCCAGCAGAACCGGGACAGGGATGAACACTGAAGCTTTCTTT
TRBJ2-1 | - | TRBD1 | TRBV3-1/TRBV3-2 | CASSQTGNYNEQFF | TGTGCCAGCAGCCAGACAGGGAACTACAATGAGCAGTTCTTC
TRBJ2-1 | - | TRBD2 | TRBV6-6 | CASSPTIGTRGYNEQFF | TGTGCCAGCAGTCCCACCATCGGGACTAGAGGCTACAATGAGCAGTTCTTC
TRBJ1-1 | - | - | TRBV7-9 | CASSRLLGGGYTEAFF | TGTGCCAGCAGCCGCCTCCTAGGGGGGGGCTACACTGAAGCTTTCTTT
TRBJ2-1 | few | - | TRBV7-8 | CASSFGGGRWNEQFF | TGTGCCAGCAGCTTTGGGGGGGGGCGTTGGAATGAGCAGTTCTTC
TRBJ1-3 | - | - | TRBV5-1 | CASSLAGTGNTIYF | TGCGCCAGCAGCTTGGCCGGGACTGGAAACACCATATATTTT
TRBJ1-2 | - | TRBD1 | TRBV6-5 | CASSFDRDLYGYTF | TGTGCCAGCAGTTTTGACAGGGACCTCTATGGCTACACCTTC
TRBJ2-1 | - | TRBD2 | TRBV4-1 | CASSQRLAGGDYGNEQFF | TGCGCCAGCAGCCAACGCCTAGCGGGAGGAGATTACGGTAATGAGCAGTTCTTC
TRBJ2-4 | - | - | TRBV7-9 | CASSSRTGPKNIQYF | TGTGCCAGCAGCTCCAGAACAGGGCCTAAAAACATTCAGTACTTC
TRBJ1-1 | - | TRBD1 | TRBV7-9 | CASSFSGQGGTEAFF | TGTGCCAGCAGCTTTAGTGGACAGGGGGGCACTGAAGCTTTCTTT
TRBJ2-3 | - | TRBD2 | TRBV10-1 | CASSVREGLADTQYF | TGCGCCAGCAGTGTGCGGGAGGGCCTCGCAGATACGCAGTATTTT
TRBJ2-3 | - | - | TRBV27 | CASSSGWADTQYF | TGTGCCAGCAGTTCCGGGTGGGCAGATACGCAGTATTTT
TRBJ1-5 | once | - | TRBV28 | CASSFYRNSNQPQHF | TGTGCCAGCAGTTTTTACAGGAATAGCAATCAGCCCCAGCATTTT
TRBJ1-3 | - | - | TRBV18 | CASSTGTAYSGNTIYF | TGTGCCAGCTCAACAGGAACAGCCTACTCTGGAAACACCATATATTTT
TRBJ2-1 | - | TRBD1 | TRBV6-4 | CASSRDSANEQFF | TGTGCCAGCAGCCGGGACAGCGCGAATGAGCAGTTCTTC
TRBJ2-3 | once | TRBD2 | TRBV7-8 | CASSFGGVSADTQYF | TGTGCCAGCAGCTTTGGGGGGGTATCAGCAGATACGCAGTATTTT
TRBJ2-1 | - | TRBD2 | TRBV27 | CASSLRAGGPNEQFF | TGTGCCAGCAGTTTACGAGCGGGAGGACCTAATGAGCAGTTCTTC